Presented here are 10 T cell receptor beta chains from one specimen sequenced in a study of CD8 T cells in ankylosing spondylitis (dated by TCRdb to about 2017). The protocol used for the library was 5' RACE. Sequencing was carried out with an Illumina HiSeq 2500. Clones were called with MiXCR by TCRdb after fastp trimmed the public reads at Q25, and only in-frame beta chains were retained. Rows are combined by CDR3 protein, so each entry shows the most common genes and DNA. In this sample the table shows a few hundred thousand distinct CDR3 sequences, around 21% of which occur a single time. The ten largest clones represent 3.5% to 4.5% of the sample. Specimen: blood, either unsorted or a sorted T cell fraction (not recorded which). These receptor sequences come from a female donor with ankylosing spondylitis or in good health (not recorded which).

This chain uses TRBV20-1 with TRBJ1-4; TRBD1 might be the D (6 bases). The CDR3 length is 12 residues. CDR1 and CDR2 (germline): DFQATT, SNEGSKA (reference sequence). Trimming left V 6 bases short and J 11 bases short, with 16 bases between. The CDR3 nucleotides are TGCAGTGCGTGGGACACCGCGGGGAAACTGTTTTTT. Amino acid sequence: CSAWDTAGKLFF.

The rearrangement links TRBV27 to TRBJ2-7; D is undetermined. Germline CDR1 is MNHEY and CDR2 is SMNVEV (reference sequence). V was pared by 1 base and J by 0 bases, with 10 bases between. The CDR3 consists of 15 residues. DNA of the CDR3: TGTGCCAGCAGTTTATATTACAGAAACTCCTACGAGCAGTACTTC. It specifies CASSLYYRNSYEQYF.

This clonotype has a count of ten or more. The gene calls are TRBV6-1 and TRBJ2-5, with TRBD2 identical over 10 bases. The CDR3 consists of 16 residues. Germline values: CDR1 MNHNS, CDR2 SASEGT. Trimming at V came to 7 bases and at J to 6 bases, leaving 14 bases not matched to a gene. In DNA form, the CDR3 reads TGTGCCAGCACCCCGTCTATAGCGGGAGGAAGTAAGACCCAGTACTTC. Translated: CASTPSIAGGSKTQYF.

This CDR3 is CASEGPGGTQYF. The DNA of the CDR3 is TGTGCCAGCGAGGGGCCAGGGGGGACCCAGTACTTC. This chain joins TRBV4-2 and TRBJ2-5; TRBD1 matches 7 bases. V trimming: 8 bases; J trimming: 7 bases; junction bases outside the gene matches: 7. CDR1 and CDR2 from the germline V gene are LGHNA and YNFKEQ. CDR3 length equals 12 residues.

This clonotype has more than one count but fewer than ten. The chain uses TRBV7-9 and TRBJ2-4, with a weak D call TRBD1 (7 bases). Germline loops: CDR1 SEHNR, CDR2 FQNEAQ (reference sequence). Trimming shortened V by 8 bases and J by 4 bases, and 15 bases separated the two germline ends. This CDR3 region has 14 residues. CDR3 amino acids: CASGQGGPKNIQYF. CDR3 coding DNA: TGTGCCAGCGGCCAGGGGGGCCCTAAAAACATTCAGTACTTC.

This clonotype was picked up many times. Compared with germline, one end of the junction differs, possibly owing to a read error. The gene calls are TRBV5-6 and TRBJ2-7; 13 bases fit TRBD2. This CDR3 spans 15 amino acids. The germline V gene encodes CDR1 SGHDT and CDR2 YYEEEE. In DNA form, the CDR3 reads TGCGCCAGCAGCTTGGGACTAGCGGGATCCTACGAGCAGTACTTC. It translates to CASSLGLAGSYEQYF.

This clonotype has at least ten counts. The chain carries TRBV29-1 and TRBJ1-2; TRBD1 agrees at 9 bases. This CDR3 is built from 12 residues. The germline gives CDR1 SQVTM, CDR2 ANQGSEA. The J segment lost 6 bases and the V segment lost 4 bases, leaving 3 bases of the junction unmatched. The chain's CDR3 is CSVGRDRDGYTF. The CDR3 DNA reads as TGCAGCGTTGGAAGGGACAGGGATGGCTACACCTTC.

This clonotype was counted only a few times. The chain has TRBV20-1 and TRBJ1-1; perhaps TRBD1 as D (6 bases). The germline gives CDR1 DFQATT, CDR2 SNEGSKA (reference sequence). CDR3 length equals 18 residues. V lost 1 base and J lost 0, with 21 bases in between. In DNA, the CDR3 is TGCAGTGCTAGAGGCCAGAAACAGGGACGCAACATGAACACTGAAGCTTTCTTT. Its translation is CSARGQKQGRNMNTEAFF.

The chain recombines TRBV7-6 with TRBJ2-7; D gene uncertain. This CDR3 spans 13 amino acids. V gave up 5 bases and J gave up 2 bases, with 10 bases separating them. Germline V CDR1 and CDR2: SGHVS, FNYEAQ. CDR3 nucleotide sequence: TGTGCCAGCAGCGCCCGAAGGACCTACGAGCAGTACTTC. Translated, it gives CASSARRTYEQYF.

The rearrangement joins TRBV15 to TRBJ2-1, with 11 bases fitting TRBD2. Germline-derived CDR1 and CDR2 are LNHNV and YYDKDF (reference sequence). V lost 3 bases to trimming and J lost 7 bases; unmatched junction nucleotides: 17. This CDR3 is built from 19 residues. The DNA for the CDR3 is TGTGCCACCAGCAGGTGGGGGAGATCGACTAGCGGGAAGGTGAATGAGCAGTTCTTC. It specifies CATSRWGRSTSGKVNEQFF.